This TCR beta chain came from a study of blood T cells in healthy people across ages. In its sample, this clonotype was seen a few times. The target antigen is unknown. Together with a sample-barcoded 5' primer, a J-beta primer mix was included in a second PCR lasting roughly 6 to 12 cycles. One entry per CDR3 protein, called by TCRdb with MiXCR from the 5' RACE reads. The table lists over a million distinct CDR3 sequences, under 30% of them singletons, with approximately 0.71% in the top ten. General study points: Naive and antigen-experienced cells were not separated, limiting conclusive comparison.

Separately, the same data were catalogued under a study of T cells of mothers and their children. That paper states: All RNA that had been extracted was used for cDNA synthesis at roughly 1.6 ug per 15 ul. With the M1S primer of the second PCR, sample barcodes and 2-4 random nucleotides were added. The yield was over 9 million TCR beta CDR3 reads from each mother and roughly 3 million from each child.

The sequence derives from a girl aged 2 to 10 in good health. The sample taken for sequencing was blood.

The CDR3 DNA reads as TGTGCCAGCAGTTTAGCAGCGGGTCCCTACAATGAGCAGTTCTTC. This sequence encodes CASSLAAGPYNEQFF. The V call is TRBV12-3 or TRBV12-4, the J call TRBJ2-1; a weak D match, TRBD2 (6 bases). CDR3 length: 15 amino acids. The ends were cut back, 0 bases at V and 2 bases at J, with 8 bases in the middle.